Shown below are 20 T cell receptor beta chains from a single sample sequenced in a study of blood T cell repertoires in COVID-19. Measured with immunoSEQ multiplex PCR; TCRdb has only the in-frame clones, and not every one. The sample has about 240,000 clones; about 85% are singletons. Sample: peripheral blood. The receptors were gathered from a man in his thirties or forties who had recovered from COVID-19.

The chain recombines TRBV5-8 with TRBJ2-4; a possible D gene is TRBD1 (5 bases). CDR1 is SGHTS and CDR2 is YDEGEE in the germline V gene. The CDR3 runs 11 residues. Trimming left V 3 bases short and J 13 bases short, with 11 bases between. CDR3 region: CASSSLGAQYF. The CDR3 DNA reads as TGTGCCAGCAGCTCCTTAGGGGCGCAGTACTTC.

This clone has a handful of counts. This chain links TRBV27 with TRBJ2-1; no reliable D call. Per germline, CDR1 MNHEY and CDR2 SMNVEV (reference sequence). The V gene lost 1 base and the J gene lost 5 bases, with 6 bases spanning the gap. CDR3 size: 13 residues. The CDR3 nucleotides are TGTGCCAGCAGTTTATACAGACACAATGAGCAGTTCTTC. This sequence encodes CASSLYRHNEQFF.

The J gene is TRBJ2-5, the V gene TRBV2; D possibly corresponds to TRBD1 (6 bases). The CDR3 consists of 13 residues. V lost 7 bases, J lost 4 bases, and 13 bases lay in between. The germline gives CDR1 SNHLY, CDR2 FYNNEI. CDR3 sequence reads: CASTLDRRETQYF. CDR3 nucleotides: TGTGCCAGCACTTTGGACAGAAGAGAGACCCAGTACTTC.

V and J are TRBV5-5 and TRBJ2-3, with D perhaps TRBD2 (6 bases). Germline lookup yields CDR1 SGHKS and CDR2 YYEKEE (reference sequence). This CDR3 spans 14 amino acids. V lost 10 bases and J 0 bases, leaving 15 bases between the germline ends. CDR3 region: CASGGTPSTDTQYF. CDR3 nucleotide sequence: TGTGCCTCTGGGGGGACTCCTAGCACAGATACGCAGTATTTT.

The V call is TRBV27, the J call TRBJ1-2; TRBD1 might be the D (6 bases). Germline V gene lookup returns CDR1 MNHEY and CDR2 SMNVEV (reference sequence). The CDR3 is made up of 12 amino acids. Trimming took 6 bases from V and 8 from J, leaving 13 bases between them. In DNA, the CDR3 is TGTGCCAGCAGGGAACAGGGTGGCGGCTACACCTTC. Translation: CASREQGGGYTF.

This chain links TRBV5-1 with TRBJ1-4; 9 bases fit TRBD1. V was pared by 4 bases and J by 8 bases, with 3 bases of the junction left unmatched. CDR3 size: 13 residues. From germline, CDR1 is SGHRS and CDR2 YFSETQ. CDR3 loop: CASSKGTGEKLFF. CDR3 DNA sequence: TGCGCCAGCAGCAAAGGGACAGGGGAAAAACTGTTTTTT.

This clone was picked up many times. This chain connects TRBV28 to TRBJ2-5; D is perhaps TRBD2 (5 bases). The CDR3 extends over 17 amino acids. Trimming took 4 bases from V and 2 from J, leaving 20 bases between them. Per germline, CDR1 MDHEN and CDR2 SYDVKM. CDR3 nucleotides: TGTGCCAGCAGTTCCCCCGAGCGGCCCGACCATCAAGAGACCCAGTACTTC. Translation: CASSSPERPDHQETQYF.

This clone was seen many times. The chain is built from TRBV10-1 and TRBJ1-1, with TRBD1 matching over 9 bases. Germline-derived CDR1 and CDR2 are WNHNN and SYGVQD (reference sequence). J lost 2 bases, V lost 0 bases, and 1 base had no gene match. The CDR3 is 15 amino acids. In DNA, the CDR3 is TGCGCCAGCAGTGAGTCGGGACAGGGTAACACTGAAGCTTTCTTT. Encoded protein: CASSESGQGNTEAFF.

This chain links TRBV6-5 with TRBJ2-3; maybe TRBD2 (5 bases). Germline CDR1 and CDR2: MNHEY and SVGAGI. Between the trimmed V and J ends, which lost 6 bases and 6 bases, there was a span of 10 bases. This CDR3 is 12 amino acids long. CDR3 nucleotides: TGTGCCAGCAGAGACTCTAGCGATACGCAGTATTTT. Protein product: CASRDSSDTQYF.

The chain links TRBV27 to TRBJ2-3; 7 bases are shared with TRBD2. In germline, CDR1 is MNHEY, CDR2 SMNVEV (reference sequence). The CDR3 extends over 17 amino acids. Trimming took 8 bases from V and 6 from J; bases not matched to a gene: 20. The CDR3 protein is CASEGRRGLEWEDTQYF. For the CDR3, the DNA is TGTGCCAGCGAGGGGAGGCGAGGACTAGAGTGGGAGGATACGCAGTATTTT.

This rearrangement joins TRBV4-1 to TRBJ2-2; 8 nucleotides agree with TRBD2. V lost 0 bases, J lost 0 bases, and 3 bases stayed unmatched. Germline lookup yields CDR1 MGHRA and CDR2 YSYEKL. The CDR3 has 17 amino acids. The CDR3 reads CASSQDVSGANTGELFF. The CDR3 DNA reads TGCGCCAGCAGCCAAGATGTTAGCGGGGCGAACACCGGGGAGCTGTTTTTT.

The V and J genes are TRBV5-1 and TRBJ2-5; D not certain. CDR1 and CDR2 (germline): SGHRS, YFSETQ. Trimming took off 1 base at V and 4 bases at J, with 8 bases between the two ends. The CDR3 is 13 residues long. The DNA of the CDR3 is TGCGCCAGCAGCTTGAGTGGCCGAGAGACCCAGTACTTC. It is translated as CASSLSGRETQYF.

V and J are TRBV3-1 (or the pseudogene TRBV3-2) and TRBJ2-7; D not resolved. The CDR3 extends over 16 amino acids. Trimming took off 0 bases at V and 6 bases at J, with 18 bases between the two ends. The germline V gene has CDR1 LGHDT and CDR2 YNNKEL (reference sequence). The CDR3 loop reads CASSQDPPWSWAEQYF. The CDR3 bases are TGTGCCAGCAGCCAAGACCCGCCCTGGTCGTGGGCCGAGCAGTACTTC.

The chain joins TRBV6-1 to TRBJ2-7; D might be TRBD1 (6 bases). Germline V CDR1 and CDR2: MNHNS, SASEGT. The CDR3 covers 15 residues. Between the trimmed V and J ends, which lost 3 bases and 3 bases, there was a span of 15 bases. The CDR3 DNA follows: TGTGCCAGCAGTGATTATGGGACAAGTCTCTACGAGCAGTACTTC. Its protein is CASSDYGTSLYEQYF.

The chain couples TRBV19 to TRBJ1-1, with 7 positions matching TRBD1. Germline V gives CDR1 LNHDA, CDR2 SQIVND (reference sequence). This CDR3 is built from 13 residues. The V and J ends lost 10 bases and 4 bases, in that order; junction bases with no gene match: 9. CDR3 region: CATRQGRTTEAFF. The CDR3, as DNA: TGTGCCACCAGACAGGGAAGAACCACTGAAGCTTTCTTT. The full variable domain, with the rest looked up from reference TRBV19 and TRBJ1-1, is DGGITQSPKYLFRKEGQNVTLSCEQNLNHDAMYWYRQDPGQGLRLIYYSQIVNDFQKGDIAEGYSVSREKKESFPLTVTSAQKNPTAFYLCATRQGRTTEAFFGQGTRLTVV.

The chain recombines TRBV10-1 with TRBJ1-5; TRBD1 aligns across 9 bases. The CDR3 is 13 amino acids. From germline, CDR1 is WNHNN and CDR2 SYGVQD (reference sequence). V dropped 4 bases and J dropped 6; count of bases not matched to a gene: 1. The CDR3 loop reads CASSGGQGQPQHF. As DNA, the CDR3 is TGCGCCAGCAGTGGGGGACAGGGTCAGCCCCAGCATTTT.

The rearrangement joins TRBV7-9 to TRBJ2-7; the match to TRBD1 covers 7 bases. With 0 bases clipped from V and 3 bases from J, the junction kept 5 bases outside the gene matches. The CDR3 extends over 15 amino acids. The germline gives CDR1 SEHNR, CDR2 FQNEAQ (reference sequence). The chain's CDR3 is CASSLATGVGYEQYF. The CDR3 DNA sequence: TGTGCCAGCAGCTTAGCCACAGGGGTAGGCTACGAGCAGTACTTC.

The chain recombines TRBV28 with TRBJ1-2; TRBD1 might be the D (6 bases). The CDR3 runs 14 residues. Trimming cost V 2 bases and J 6 bases, with 13 bases left between them. Germline V CDR1 and CDR2: MDHEN, SYDVKM. The CDR3 protein is CASSLIQGRDGYTF. Here the CDR3 DNA reads TGTGCCAGCAGTTTAATACAGGGCCGAGATGGCTACACCTTC.

This chain joins TRBV3-1 (or the pseudogene TRBV3-2) and TRBJ1-2; no clear D gene. The CDR3 is 17 residues long. The germline V gene has CDR1 LGHDT and CDR2 YNNKEL (reference sequence). V was cut by 3 bases and J by 4 bases, with 21 bases left in between. Here the CDR3 reads CASSHHGSEGWSYGYTF. CDR3 DNA: TGTGCCAGCAGCCATCATGGCTCAGAGGGATGGTCCTATGGCTACACCTTC.

The rearrangement joins TRBV2 to TRBJ1-2; TRBD1 agrees at 9 bases. The germline V gene has CDR1 SNHLY and CDR2 FYNNEI. The CDR3 is 17 amino acids. With 4 bases clipped from V and 1 base from J, the junction kept 10 bases outside the gene matches. CDR3 nucleotides: TGTGCCAGCAGTGGGCCTTCAGGGACAGGGATTAACTATGGCTACACCTTC. Its translation is CASSGPSGTGINYGYTF.